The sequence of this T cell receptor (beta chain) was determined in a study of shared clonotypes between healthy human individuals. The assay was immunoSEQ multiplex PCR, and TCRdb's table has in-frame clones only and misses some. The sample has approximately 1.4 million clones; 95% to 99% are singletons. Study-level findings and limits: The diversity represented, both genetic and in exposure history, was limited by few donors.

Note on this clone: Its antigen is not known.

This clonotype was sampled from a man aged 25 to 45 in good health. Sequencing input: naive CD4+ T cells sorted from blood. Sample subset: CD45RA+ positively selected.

Written as DNA, the CDR3 is TGTGCCAGCAGTGAGTCCAGGGGCAACACCATATATTTT. Encoded protein: CASSESRGNTIYF. The V and J genes are TRBV6-1 and TRBJ1-3; possible D gene TRBD1, 6 bases. CDR1 is MNHNS and CDR2 is SASEGT in the germline V gene. The germline V and J ends were trimmed by 3 bases and 7 bases, with 10 bases remaining between them. The CDR3 is 13 amino acids.